This passage covers 17 T cell receptor beta chains from one sample sequenced in a study of technical replicates of blood from a few donors (dated 2017 in TCRdb). Library creation used the immunoSEQ multiplex PCR assay. TCRdb holds this immuneACCESS table with in-frame rearrangements only. Some clones are missing; in checked studies, unresolved V genes explain under half, and the rest has no known cause. The sample includes around 97,000 clones, with around 96% observed a single time. The top ten clones comprise approximately 0.33% of the sample. Input material: T cells isolated from PBMCs. Receptors originate from a human donor in good health.

CDR3 bases: TGTGCCAGCAGCCAGGGTACAGCTTCCGAACAAGAGACCCAGTACTTC. Translation: CASSQGTASEQETQYF. The chain carries TRBV4-2 and TRBJ2-5; D not certain. This CDR3 is built from 16 residues. The germline V gene has CDR1 LGHNA and CDR2 YNFKEQ. V gave up 3 bases and J gave up 2 bases, with 16 bases separating them.

The rearrangement joins TRBV4-3 to TRBJ2-3; TRBD2 is a possible D gene (5 bases). The V end lost 0 bases, the J end lost 6 bases, and 10 bases lay between the germline ends. Germline V gene lookup returns CDR1 LGHNA and CDR2 YSLEER. CDR3 length: 14 residues. DNA of the CDR3: TGCGCCAGCAGCCAAGATTTGACGGGGGATACGCAGTATTTT. Its translation is CASSQDLTGDTQYF.

This chain uses TRBV27 with TRBJ1-1, with D tentatively TRBD1 (6 bases). The CDR3 runs to 14 residues. V dropped 7 bases and J dropped 1 base, with 13 bases sitting between them. Germline CDR1 reads MNHEY; CDR2 reads SMNVEV (reference sequence). CDR3 DNA sequence: TGTGCCAGCACCCCACGCAGGGGGAACACTGAAGCTTTCTTT. Translating it yields CASTPRRGNTEAFF.

V gene TRBV7-9 combines with J gene TRBJ2-1, with TRBD1 identical over 8 bases. The CDR3 sequence is 14 residues long. V was clipped by 3 bases and J by 6 bases; unmatched bases: 4. Germline V gene lookup returns CDR1 SEHNR and CDR2 FQNEAQ (reference sequence). The CDR3 here is CASSLTGDGNEQFF. In DNA form, the CDR3 reads TGTGCCAGCAGCTTGACAGGGGACGGCAATGAGCAGTTCTTC.

The chain combines TRBV10-3 with TRBJ2-5; D is ambiguous. Trimming pared 0 bases from V and 5 bases from J, leaving 10 bases between. The germline V gene has CDR1 ENHRY and CDR2 SYGVKD. The CDR3 covers 14 residues. CDR3 loop: CAISESLGVETQYF. CDR3 DNA: TGTGCCATCAGTGAGTCGTTAGGAGTGGAGACCCAGTACTTC.

V and J are TRBV20-1 and TRBJ1-2; 7 bases agree with TRBD1. The V gene's germline CDR1 is DFQATT and CDR2 SNEGSKA (reference sequence). V shed 6 bases, J shed 8 bases, and the junction held 0 bases outside the gene matches. This CDR3 contains 9 residues. CDR3 DNA sequence: TGCAGTGCCAGGGGGGGCTACACCTTC. Translated, it gives CSARGGYTF.

The chain combines TRBV12-5 with TRBJ2-7; 7 bases agree with TRBD1. The CDR3 has 12 residues. Trimming took 5 bases from V and 2 from J; bases not matched to a gene: 0. Per germline, CDR1 LGHNT and CDR2 FRNRAP. This chain's CDR3 is CASGRGPYEQYF. CDR3 nucleotide sequence: TGTGCTAGTGGTAGGGGGCCCTACGAGCAGTACTTC.

J is TRBJ2-7 and V is TRBV27, with 9 positions matching TRBD2. The CDR3 consists of 15 residues. J lost 2 bases, V lost 6 bases, and 8 bases had no gene match. The V gene's germline CDR1 is MNHEY and CDR2 SMNVEV (reference sequence). In DNA form, the CDR3 reads TGTGCCAGCAGGGGGATAGCGGGGGCGACCTACGAGCAGTACTTC. Translated, it gives CASRGIAGATYEQYF.

The chain has TRBV14 and TRBJ1-1, with D hard to call. CDR1 SGHDN and CDR2 FVKESK come from the germline V gene. The germline V and J ends were trimmed by 4 bases and 0 bases, with 6 bases remaining between them. The CDR3 runs 13 residues. CDR3 residues: CASSPSLNTEAFF. The CDR3 coding sequence is TGTGCCAGCAGCCCCAGTCTGAACACTGAAGCTTTCTTT.

This chain connects TRBV19 to TRBJ1-1; weak D call: TRBD1 (5 bases). Germline-derived CDR1 and CDR2 are LNHDA and SQIVND (reference sequence). The CDR3 sequence is 18 residues long. The germline V and J ends were trimmed by 4 bases and 4 bases, with 25 bases remaining between them. CDR3 residues: CASSTNKKTPMGLTEAFF. The DNA for the CDR3 is TGTGCCAGTAGTACTAACAAAAAGACACCCATGGGACTCACTGAAGCTTTCTTT.

The chain employs TRBV2 and TRBJ2-6, with TRBD1 as a possible D gene (6 bases). Per the germline V gene, CDR1 is SNHLY and CDR2 is FYNNEI. V shed 1 base and J shed 0 bases, with 19 bases lying between them. The CDR3 contains 20 residues. The CDR3 protein is CASSEEFGQWGLSGANVLTF. DNA for the CDR3: TGTGCCAGCAGTGAAGAGTTTGGGCAGTGGGGGCTCTCTGGGGCCAACGTCCTGACTTTC.

V usage is TRBV19 and J usage is TRBJ2-5; 9 bases match TRBD1. CDR1 and CDR2 (germline): LNHDA, SQIVND (reference sequence). J was trimmed by 5 bases and V by 6 bases; bases with no gene match: 4. The CDR3 runs 13 residues. The CDR3: CASSGTGRETQYF. CDR3 nucleotide sequence: TGTGCCAGTAGCGGGACAGGGAGGGAGACCCAGTACTTC. The full variable domain, rest sourced from reference TRBV19 and TRBJ2-5, is DGGITQSPKYLFRKEGQNVTLSCEQNLNHDAMYWYRQDPGQGLRLIYYSQIVNDFQKGDIAEGYSVSREKKESFPLTVTSAQKNPTAFYLCASSGTGRETQYFGPGTRLLVL.

This sequence joins TRBV27 and TRBJ2-7; TRBD1 matches 7 bases. Germline CDR1 MNHEY, CDR2 SMNVEV (reference sequence). V trimming: 0 bases; J trimming: 2 bases; junction bases outside the gene matches: 4. The CDR3 is 15 residues long. The CDR3 DNA sequence: TGTGCCAGCAGTTTATCGATGACAGGGCCCTACGAGCAGTACTTC. Amino acids: CASSLSMTGPYEQYF.

CDR3 loop: CASSYYSSYEQYF. DNA for the CDR3: TGTGCCAGCAGCTACTATAGCTCCTACGAGCAGTACTTC. The chain couples TRBV5-4 to TRBJ2-7; D gene unclear. The V end was cut by 3 bases, the J end by 0 bases, with 7 bases between. This CDR3 region has 13 residues. In germline, CDR1 is SGHNT, CDR2 YYREEE (reference sequence).

V is TRBV28 and J is TRBJ2-3, with D hard to call. The V gene lost 9 bases and the J gene lost 0 bases, with 4 bases spanning the gap. CDR1 is MDHEN, CDR2 SYDVKM, per germline. The CDR3 contains 11 residues. DNA of the CDR3: TGTGCCAGATATAGCACAGATACGCAGTATTTT. It translates to CARYSTDTQYF.

This chain links TRBV10-3 with TRBJ1-4, with D possibly being TRBD1 (5 bases). This CDR3 is 17 amino acids long. The V and J ends lost 4 bases and 0 bases respectively, with 15 bases between them. CDR1 is ENHRY, CDR2 SYGVKD, per germline. CDR3 in amino acids: CAISAVQGPATNEKLFF. CDR3 DNA: TGTGCCATCAGTGCAGTTCAGGGCCCTGCAACTAATGAAAAACTGTTTTTT.

This rearrangement joins TRBV28 to TRBJ1-4; TRBD1 might be the D (6 bases). Deletions cut 5 bases from V and 8 bases from J, with 18 bases between. This CDR3 contains 15 residues. The V gene's germline CDR1 is MDHEN and CDR2 SYDVKM. In nucleotides, the CDR3 is TGTGCCAGCAGTCTCAGGGGTCCAGTTCCAGAAAAACTGTTTTTT. As protein: CASSLRGPVPEKLFF. The full variable domain, with the rest looked up from reference TRBV28 and TRBJ1-4, is DVKVTQSSRYLVKRTGEKVFLECVQDMDHENMFWYRQDPGLGLRLIYFSYDVKMKEKGDIPEGYSVSREKKERFSLILESASTNQTSMYLCASSLRGPVPEKLFFGSGTQLSVL.